This is a list of T cell receptor beta chains from one sample in a study of cytomegalovirus exposure and HLA in healthy donors. Profiled with immunoSEQ multiplex PCR; TCRdb holds only in-frame clones, not every one. Of about 82,000 clones in the sample, approximately 79% were seen once. Source material: PBMCs. The receptors derive from a human donor in good health. Each CDR3 is given with its conserved first and last residue. A D gene is named only where the DNA matches it firmly. Size values are once, few and many counts, or a class for expanded clones, and some rows have none.

j_call d_call clone_size v_call cdr3_nt cdr3_aa
TRBJ2-3 . . TRBV4-1 TGCGCCAGCAGCCAAGTTCGGAGGGGCACAGATACGCAGTATTTT CASSQVRRGTDTQYF
TRBJ1-5 TRBD1 few TRBV6-1 TGTGCCAGTGTAACCGGGACAGAGGAGCATTTT CASVTGTEEHF
TRBJ2-7 . . TRBV7-2 TGTGCCAGCATGATAGGGGTCCACTCCTACGAGCAGTACTTC CASMIGVHSYEQYF
TRBJ2-7 . once TRBV5-1 TGCGCCAGCAGCTTGGCCGGGACAAACTACGAGCAGTACTTC CASSLAGTNYEQYF
TRBJ1-5 . . TRBV2 TGTGCCAGCAATGCAGGGTACAATCAGCCCCAGCATTTT CASNAGYNQPQHF
TRBJ2-7 . . TRBV6-1 TGTGCCAGCAGGGACTACGAGCAGTACTTC CASRDYEQYF
TRBJ1-4 TRBD1 . TRBV7-9 TGTGCCAGCAGCCCTCGGGACAGGGAGGGAAAACTGTTTTTT CASSPRDREGKLFF
TRBJ1-1 . . TRBV18 TGTGCCAGCTCACCAAAAGACAGAGGGAACACTGAAGCTTTCTTT CASSPKDRGNTEAFF
TRBJ1-1 TRBD1 few TRBV6-1 TGTGCCAGCAGCCTGGACAGGATCTCTGAAGCTTTCTTT CASSLDRISEAFF
TRBJ1-6 TRBD1 . TRBV4-2 TGTGCCAGCAGCCAAGGAGCACAGTACAGGGGTATGGATAATTCACCCCTCCACTTT CASSQGAQYRGMDNSPLHF
TRBJ1-5 TRBD1 . TRBV6-5 TGTGCCAGCAGTCGACTTGGGACAGTAGATCAGCCCCAGAATTTT CASSRLGTVDQPQNF
TRBJ1-4 TRBD1 . TRBV18 TGTGCCAGCTCACCGGCTCGCACGGACAGGATTAATGAAAAACTGTTTTTT CASSPARTDRINEKLFF
TRBJ2-5 TRBD2 . TRBV29-1 TGCAGCGTCGACCGCTCGCGGGGGGCGGGGGAGACCCAGTACTTC CSVDRSRGAGETQYF
TRBJ2-3 TRBD2 . TRBV5-4 TGTGCCAGCAGCTTAGGGCGCGGGGGAGGGGCAGATACGCAGTATTTT CASSLGRGGGADTQYF
TRBJ2-7 TRBD2 . TRBV19 TGTGCCAGTAGCCCGGCTAGCGGGGCCTACGAGCAGTACTTC CASSPASGAYEQYF
TRBJ1-6 TRBD1 . TRBV5-1 TGCGCCAGCAGCTTGGAGCCCCCCGGACAGGGTTTTAATTCACCCCTCCACTTT CASSLEPPGQGFNSPLHF
TRBJ2-3 . . TRBV29-1 TGCAGCGTTGAACGGCAGGGCACAGATACGCAGTATTTT CSVERQGTDTQYF
TRBJ2-3 . many TRBV11-3 TGTGCCAGCAGCTCCACACACACAGATACGCAGTATTTT CASSSTHTDTQYF
TRBJ1-1 . . TRBV6-6 TGTGCCAGCAGTTACCCACCCGCAGTGAACACTGAAGCTTTCTTT CASSYPPAVNTEAFF
TRBJ1-1 . . TRBV7-2 TGTGCCAGCCGGGGGGGCAGGCAGAACACTGAAGCTTTCTTT CASRGGRQNTEAFF
TRBJ2-1 TRBD2 . TRBV27 TGTGCCAGCACGGGGGGGAATGAGCAGTTCTTC CASTGGNEQFF
TRBJ1-4 TRBD1 . TRBV30 TGTGCCTGGAGTAAAGTGGACAGGGGGCGCGTTAATGAAAAACTGTTTTTT CAWSKVDRGRVNEKLFF